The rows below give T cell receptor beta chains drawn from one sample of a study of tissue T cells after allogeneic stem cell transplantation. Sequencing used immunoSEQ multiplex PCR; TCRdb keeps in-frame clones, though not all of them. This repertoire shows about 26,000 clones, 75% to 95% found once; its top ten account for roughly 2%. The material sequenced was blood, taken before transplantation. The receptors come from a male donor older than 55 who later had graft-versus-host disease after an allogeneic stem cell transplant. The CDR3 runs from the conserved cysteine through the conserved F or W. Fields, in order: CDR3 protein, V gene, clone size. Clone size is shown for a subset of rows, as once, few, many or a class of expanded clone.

CDR3aa: CASSPPNRQPQHF
v_gene: TRBV18
abundance: .

CDR3aa: CASSSKTPSGNTIYF
v_gene: TRBV7-9
abundance: .

CDR3aa: CASSEDRHDEQYF
v_gene: TRBV2
abundance: .

CDR3aa: CASSLFADEEGVVEKLFF
v_gene: TRBV7-8
abundance: .

CDR3aa: CASSIFVSRSTEAFF
v_gene: TRBV19
abundance: once

CDR3aa: CASTETGGGNTEAFF
v_gene: TRBV4-1
abundance: .

CDR3aa: CASSMRRRDQETQYF
v_gene: TRBV19
abundance: .

CDR3aa: CASRTGGSETQYF
v_gene: TRBV5-5
abundance: once

CDR3aa: CASSLTGGGETQYF
v_gene: TRBV28
abundance: .

CDR3aa: CAISDKAGTGNEQFF
v_gene: TRBV10-3
abundance: .

CDR3aa: CASSLVGATTYEQYF
v_gene: TRBV7-8
abundance: .

CDR3aa: CASSWGVTKGAEAFF
v_gene: TRBV27
abundance: once

CDR3aa: CASSPSGGAYGYTF
v_gene: TRBV5-4
abundance: .

CDR3aa: CASSLGAFTEAFF
v_gene: TRBV5-1
abundance: .

CDR3aa: CAWSSGNDYGYTF
v_gene: TRBV30
abundance: .

CDR3aa: CAWRFGVYGYTF
v_gene: TRBV30
abundance: .

CDR3aa: CASSVAGRSSPLHF
v_gene: TRBV9
abundance: .

CDR3aa: CATTIRHGPTDTQYF
v_gene: TRBV19
abundance: .

CDR3aa: CASSPVFVTASSQPQHF
v_gene: TRBV18
abundance: .

CDR3aa: CASSIGTPWSPDTQYF
v_gene: TRBV19
abundance: .

CDR3aa: CASRSPGQKNTEAFF
v_gene: TRBV5-4
abundance: .

CDR3aa: CASSQGRGGSNQPQHF
v_gene: TRBV4-1
abundance: once

CDR3aa: CSVLTGMNYGYTF
v_gene: TRBV29-1
abundance: .

CDR3aa: CASSLSKPGLGVYNEQFF
v_gene: TRBV11-3
abundance: .

CDR3aa: CASSQEGLDYSGNSPLHF
v_gene: TRBV3-1/TRBV3-2
abundance: .

CDR3aa: CASSFLATNTGELFF
v_gene: TRBV9
abundance: .

CDR3aa: CASSTQSGADNSPLHF
v_gene: TRBV19
abundance: .

CDR3aa: CASSQFSEQYF
v_gene: TRBV14
abundance: .

CDR3aa: CASSLYQGRFLRQPQHF
v_gene: TRBV5-8
abundance: .

CDR3aa: CASRDPQEKLFF
v_gene: TRBV28
abundance: .

CDR3aa: CASTGGAEYGYTF
v_gene: TRBV28
abundance: .

CDR3aa: CATSGTTPGETQYF
v_gene: TRBV19
abundance: .

CDR3aa: CASRVGSKNIQYF
v_gene: TRBV28
abundance: .

CDR3aa: CASTLLRDYGGSGTQPQHF
v_gene: TRBV6-4
abundance: .

CDR3aa: CASSFLAEYTDTQYF
v_gene: TRBV5-1
abundance: .

CDR3aa: CASSGILGQGAGNEQFF
v_gene: TRBV7-9
abundance: .

CDR3aa: CAISVGTGEYGYTF
v_gene: TRBV10-3
abundance: .

CDR3aa: CASSTALANYGYTF
v_gene: TRBV19
abundance: .

CDR3aa: CASSDRVPGQGGYTF
v_gene: TRBV6-4
abundance: .

CDR3aa: CASSADLGLYF
v_gene: TRBV3-1/TRBV3-2
abundance: .

CDR3aa: CASSTMGQTTDTQYF
v_gene: TRBV11-2
abundance: .

CDR3aa: CASSKGRGPRHTGELFF
v_gene: TRBV21-1
abundance: .

CDR3aa: CSEQADRVGEQFF
v_gene: TRBV29-1
abundance: .

CDR3aa: CASSQGEGEQETQYF
v_gene: TRBV14
abundance: .

CDR3aa: CASSPYGPLATGGNTIYF
v_gene: TRBV18
abundance: .

CDR3aa: CASSQDSQITYNSPLHF
v_gene: TRBV3-1/TRBV3-2
abundance: .